The 30 T cell receptor beta chains below were found in one sample sequenced in a study of early T cells in non-severe SARS-CoV-2 infection. TCRdb processed the 5' RACE reads anew with MiXCR; each CDR3 protein has one entry. This table holds 60,000 to 65,000 distinct CDR3 sequences, roughly 9% found once. Sequences were derived from whole blood, sampled at baseline. The receptors come from an adult who was a healthcare worker with PCR-confirmed SARS-CoV-2 infection or an uninfected control (not recorded which).

This clonotype was observed a handful of times. The chain employs TRBV27 and TRBJ2-3, with a tentative D call TRBD2 (5 bases). The V end lost 5 bases, the J end lost 0 bases, and 18 bases lay between the germline ends. The CDR3 is 17 residues long. The germline gives CDR1 MNHEY, CDR2 SMNVEV (reference sequence). The CDR3 DNA reads as TGTGCCAGCAGTCTAACCCCCCCGGGAATTAGCACAGATACGCAGTATTTT. Protein sequence: CASSLTPPGISTDTQYF.

This clonotype was observed at least ten times. V usage is TRBV7-9 and J usage is TRBJ1-3; 9 bases match TRBD1. V dropped 4 bases and J dropped 2; count of bases not matched to a gene: 3. Germline CDR1 is SEHNR and CDR2 is FQNEAQ (reference sequence). CDR3 length: 15 residues. CDR3 loop: CASSWGQGTGNTIYF. The CDR3 region has the DNA TGTGCCAGCAGCTGGGGACAGGGCACTGGAAACACCATATATTTT. The variable domain in full, completed from reference TRBV7-9 and TRBJ1-3, reads DTGVSQNPRHKITKRGQNVTFRCDPISEHNRLYWYRQTLGQGPEFLTYFQNEAQLEKSRLLSDRFSAERPKGSFSTLEIQRTEQGDSAMYLCASSWGQGTGNTIYFGEGSWLTVV.

This clonotype came up many times. The V and J genes are TRBV7-9 and TRBJ1-1; 7 nucleotides agree with TRBD1. This CDR3 is built from 12 residues. Trimming at V came to 7 bases and at J to 8 bases, leaving 7 bases not matched to a gene. CDR1 SEHNR and CDR2 FQNEAQ come from the germline V gene (reference sequence). DNA of the CDR3: TGTGCCAGCAACCCACAGGGGAGGGAAGCTTTCTTT. It specifies CASNPQGREAFF.

The sample holds a few counts of this clonotype. The chain links TRBV6-2 or TRBV6-3 to TRBJ2-2; D call uncertain. V was shortened by 5 bases and J by 6 bases, with 28 bases between the two germline ends. Germline V gene sequence: CDR1 MNHEY, CDR2 SVGEGT. The CDR3 is made up of 19 amino acids. The CDR3 sequence: CASSENPLPGWIFSGELFF. In DNA, the CDR3 is TGTGCCAGCAGTGAAAACCCCTTGCCAGGCTGGATCTTCTCCGGGGAGCTGTTTTTT.

This clonotype has ten or more counts. V and J are TRBV6-5 and TRBJ2-1; 8 bases map to TRBD1. Germline CDR1 and CDR2: MNHEY and SVGAGI. The CDR3 covers 16 residues. V shed 2 bases, J shed 8 bases, and the junction held 11 bases outside the gene matches. CDR3: CASSYMIGQGLYEQFF. CDR3 DNA sequence: TGTGCCAGCAGTTACATGATAGGACAGGGCTTGTATGAGCAGTTCTTC.

About this clonotype: A much more abundant neighbour one base away suggests this may be a read error. The V call is TRBV11-2, the J call TRBJ2-2, with a possible D match to TRBD1 (5 bases). Per the germline V gene, CDR1 is SGHAT and CDR2 is FQNNGV. The CDR3 is 15 amino acids. CDR3 sequence (DNA): TGTGCCAACAGCCCAGGGCCAGAGGAAACCGGGGAGCTGTTTTTT. It yields the protein CANSPGPEETGELFF.

The table lists this clonotype with many counts. V and J are TRBV5-1 and TRBJ2-7; no reliable D call. Germline V gene lookup returns CDR1 SGHRS and CDR2 YFSETQ. The CDR3 runs 13 residues. The ends were cut back, 0 bases at V and 2 bases at J, with 6 bases in the middle. CDR3 coding DNA: TGCGCCAGCAGCTTGGAGGGCCCCTACGAGCAGTACTTC. This sequence encodes CASSLEGPYEQYF.

This clonotype has at least ten counts. V gene TRBV3-1 combines with J gene TRBJ2-3; 8 nucleotides match TRBD2. This CDR3 comprises 18 residues. Per germline, CDR1 LGHDT and CDR2 YNNKEL (reference sequence). V lost 4 bases, J lost 4 bases, and 16 bases stayed unmatched. The CDR3 region has the DNA TGTGCCAGCAGCCCTTACAGCCCGATAGCGGGAAGGTCAGATACGCAGTATTTT. This gives the protein CASSPYSPIAGRSDTQYF.

This clonotype was seen a handful of times. Here the CDR3 reads CSVAADTQYF. The CDR3 DNA follows: TGCAGCGTCGCGGCGGATACGCAGTATTTT. This rearrangement joins TRBV29-1 to TRBJ2-3; no clear D. CDR1 is SQVTM, CDR2 ANQGSEA, per germline. The CDR3 sequence is 10 residues long. Trimming left V 6 bases short and J 6 bases short, with 7 bases between.

The chain carries TRBV5-4 and TRBJ2-3, with D possibly TRBD1 on 5 matching bases. The CDR3 extends over 14 amino acids. Trimming removed 5 bases from V and 5 bases from J, with 15 bases in between. Germline V CDR1 and CDR2: SGHNT, YYREEE (reference sequence). The CDR3 here is CASSSRVGEDTQYF. The CDR3 nucleotides are TGTGCCAGCAGTTCCAGGGTGGGCGAAGATACGCAGTATTTT.

This clonotype turned up a few times. This rearrangement joins TRBV18 to TRBJ1-3; D gene ambiguous. Germline CDR1 and CDR2: KGHSH and LQKENI. This CDR3 spans 17 amino acids. The ends were cut back, 2 bases at V and 1 base at J, with 15 bases in the middle. The CDR3: CASSPVVTRSSGNTIYF. CDR3 nucleotide sequence: TGTGCCAGCTCACCAGTCGTCACAAGGTCATCTGGAAACACCATATATTTT.

A note on this clonotype: A much larger clone differs from this one at a single base, so this may be a read error. The chain combines TRBV3-1 with TRBJ2-2; D gene unclear. The CDR3 loop spans 16 amino acids. The V and J ends lost 0 bases and 6 bases respectively, with 14 bases between them. CDR1 LGHDT and CDR2 YNNKEL come from the germline V gene (reference sequence). The CDR3 nucleotides read TGTGCCAGCAGCCAAGACCCGGGTTTAGGGTCCGGGGAGCTGTTTTTT. Translation gives CASSQDPGLGSGELFF. The variable domain in full, completed from reference TRBV3-1 and TRBJ2-2, reads DTAVSQTPKYLVTQMGNDKSIKCEQNLGHDTMYWYKQDSKKFLKIMFSYNNKELIINETVPNRFSPKSPDKAHLNLHINSLELGDSAVYFCASSQDPGLGSGELFFGEGSRLTVL.

This chain joins TRBV2 and TRBJ2-1, with 14 positions matching TRBD2. This CDR3 region has 16 residues. The V gene end was trimmed by 9 bases and the J gene end by 5 bases; junction bases not matched to a gene: 9. The V gene's germline CDR1 is SNHLY and CDR2 FYNNEI. The CDR3, as DNA: TGTGCCAGATCTTCGACTAGCGGGAGGGTCGACAATGAGCAGTTCTTC. This gives the protein CARSSTSGRVDNEQFF.

This clonotype was observed at least ten times. The chain couples TRBV3-1 to TRBJ2-2; unclear D gene. The CDR3 consists of 13 residues. The V end lost 5 bases, the J end lost 0 bases, and 4 bases lay between the germline ends. Germline V CDR1 and CDR2: LGHDT, YNNKEL (reference sequence). The CDR3 DNA follows: TGTGCCAGCAGCTACGCGAACACCGGGGAGCTGTTTTTT. The encoded protein is CASSYANTGELFF.

In its sample, this clonotype ranks as medium-sized (0.01 to 0.1%). This sequence joins TRBV7-3 and TRBJ2-3; D gene unclear. V dropped 4 bases and J dropped 2 bases, with 10 bases sitting between them. CDR1 and CDR2 from the germline V gene are SGHTA and FQGTGA. The CDR3 extends over 14 amino acids. The CDR3 DNA is TGTGCCAGCAGCTGGGGATCCTACACAGATACGCAGTATTTT. Amino acid sequence: CASSWGSYTDTQYF.

This clonotype was picked up a small number of times. The chain recombines TRBV7-3 with TRBJ1-2; D unresolved. Between the trimmed V and J ends, which lost 0 bases and 4 bases, there was a span of 9 bases. The CDR3 length is 14 residues. CDR1 and CDR2 (germline): SGHTA, FQGTGA. CDR3 residues: CASSLTGSTYGYTF. The DNA for the CDR3 is TGTGCCAGCAGCTTAACGGGCAGCACCTATGGCTACACCTTC.

This clonotype was seen many times. V and J are TRBV27 and TRBJ1-1, with D unclear. Germline assignment: CDR1 MNHEY and CDR2 SMNVEV (reference sequence). With 5 bases removed from V and 5 bases from J, the gap between germline ends came to 12 bases. This CDR3 is built from 13 residues. This chain's CDR3 is CASSTRVGTEAFF. CDR3 coding DNA: TGTGCCAGCAGTACGAGGGTAGGAACTGAAGCTTTCTTT.

This clonotype was counted between two and nine times. The chain uses TRBV5-5 and TRBJ2-7; D is perhaps TRBD1 (6 bases). CDR1 and CDR2 from the germline V gene are SGHKS and YYEKEE (reference sequence). V shed 2 bases and J shed 0 bases, with 15 bases lying between them. The CDR3 spans 16 residues. This CDR3 reads CASSFIQGPLSYEQYF. In nucleotides, the CDR3 is TGTGCCAGCAGCTTCATACAGGGTCCCCTCTCCTACGAGCAGTACTTC.

This clonotype was found many times. The chain joins TRBV20-1 to TRBJ2-3; D gene unclear. The CDR3 spans 14 residues. Germline CDR1 DFQATT, CDR2 SNEGSKA (reference sequence). V was clipped by 3 bases and J by 2 bases, with 12 bases between them. The chain's CDR3 is CSASSARITDTQYF. The CDR3 coding sequence is TGCAGTGCTAGCAGCGCGAGAATCACAGATACGCAGTATTTT.

In this sample, this clonotype turned up many times. J is TRBJ2-1 and V is TRBV9; D unclear. Germline-derived CDR1 and CDR2 are SGDLS and YYNGEE. CDR3 size: 15 residues. With 0 bases removed from V and 1 base from J, the gap between germline ends came to 8 bases. CDR3 loop: CASSVALGSYNEQFF. The CDR3 DNA reads TGTGCCAGCAGCGTAGCTCTGGGATCCTACAATGAGCAGTTCTTC.

This clonotype has ten or more counts. J is TRBJ1-1 and V is TRBV5-1; D gene unclear. The CDR3 spans 16 residues. The germline V and J ends were trimmed by 0 bases and 1 base, with 13 bases remaining between them. Germline V gene lookup returns CDR1 SGHRS and CDR2 YFSETQ. The CDR3 DNA reads TGCGCCAGCAGCTTGGCCATCGGTACCTCGAACACTGAAGCTTTCTTT. It translates to CASSLAIGTSNTEAFF.

The J gene is TRBJ1-3, the V gene TRBV12-3 or TRBV12-4; D is possibly TRBD1 (6 bases). V shed 3 bases and J shed 2 bases, with 17 bases lying between them. The CDR3 totals 17 residues. DNA of the CDR3: TGTGCCAGCAGTTTCGAGCAAACAGGGCTCCCTGGAAACACCATATATTTT. Protein sequence: CASSFEQTGLPGNTIYF.

This clonotype occurred many times. This rearrangement joins TRBV5-1 to TRBJ1-2, with 9 bases that match TRBD1. The germline V gene encodes CDR1 SGHRS and CDR2 YFSETQ. Trimming took 4 bases from V and 8 from J; bases not matched to a gene: 9. The CDR3 consists of 14 residues. CDR3 coding DNA: TGCGCCAGCAGCCTCCTCCTGACAGGGGGAGGCTACACCTTC. It is translated as CASSLLLTGGGYTF.

This clonotype occurred a few times. V is TRBV6-5 and J is TRBJ2-1; maybe TRBD2 (5 bases). Germline V gene sequence: CDR1 MNHEY, CDR2 SVGAGI. V dropped 4 bases and J dropped 5 bases, with 9 bases sitting between them. This CDR3 contains 13 residues. The CDR3: CASSLTIHNEQFF. For the CDR3, the DNA is TGTGCCAGCAGTTTGACTATCCACAATGAGCAGTTCTTC.

The V and J genes are TRBV3-1 and TRBJ2-7, with D possibly TRBD1 on 6 matching bases. Germline V gene data show CDR1 as LGHDT and CDR2 as YNNKEL (reference sequence). Trimming took 4 bases from V and 5 from J, leaving 15 bases between them. The CDR3 is 14 amino acids. The CDR3: CASSRGGDYNEQYF. The DNA of the CDR3 is TGTGCCAGCAGCCGAGGGGGAGACTACAACGAGCAGTACTTC.

This clonotype was counted many times. V gene TRBV19 combines with J gene TRBJ2-3, with 11 bases aligning to TRBD2. CDR1 and CDR2 (germline): LNHDA, SQIVND (reference sequence). The ends lost 2 bases at V and 2 bases at J; junction bases unmatched: 6. CDR3 length equals 17 residues. The CDR3 here is CASSIILAGGPTDTQYF. CDR3 in DNA: TGTGCCAGTAGTATAATCCTAGCGGGAGGACCCACAGATACGCAGTATTTT.

This clonotype was seen ten or more times. The CDR3 DNA reads TGCAGTGCTAAAAGCGGGACCAACTCCTACGAGCAGTACTTC. It is translated as CSAKSGTNSYEQYF. This chain uses TRBV20-1 with TRBJ2-7, with 7 bases fitting TRBD2. The CDR3 runs to 14 residues. CDR1 is DFQATT and CDR2 is SNEGSKA in the germline V gene (reference sequence). The V gene end was trimmed by 4 bases and the J gene end by 0 bases; junction bases not matched to a gene: 6.

This clonotype showed up just a few times. This chain connects TRBV14 to TRBJ2-1; 7 bases are shared with TRBD2. This CDR3 region has 16 residues. V was pared by 0 bases and J by 5 bases, with 7 bases of the junction left unmatched. Germline V gene lookup returns CDR1 SGHDN and CDR2 FVKESK. CDR3 sequence reads: CASSQDRGGPNNEQFF. CDR3 sequence (DNA): TGTGCCAGCAGCCAAGATCGGGGAGGGCCCAACAATGAGCAGTTCTTC.

The chain carries TRBV15 and TRBJ1-3; 7 bases are a match to TRBD1. Per the germline V gene, CDR1 is LNHNV and CDR2 is YYDKDF (reference sequence). Trimming removed 2 bases from V and 0 bases from J; junction bases left unmatched: 7. This CDR3 has 17 residues. In DNA, the CDR3 is TGTGCCACCAGCAGACATAGGGACAGTCCCTCTGGAAACACCATATATTTT. Residues: CATSRHRDSPSGNTIYF.

This clonotype was counted a few times. V and J are TRBV6-5 and TRBJ2-6; no definite D call. V lost 3 bases and J 0 bases, leaving 6 bases between the germline ends. This CDR3 contains 15 residues. CDR1 is MNHEY and CDR2 is SVGAGI in the germline V gene. The CDR3 here is CASSYGVSGANVLTF. The DNA for the CDR3 is TGTGCCAGCAGTTATGGGGTCTCTGGGGCCAACGTCCTGACTTTC.